The rows below give T cell receptor beta chains drawn from one sample of a study of blood T cell repertoires in COVID-19. Generated by immunoSEQ multiplex PCR, the TCRdb table keeps only in-frame clones and is missing some. The sample has about 78,000 clones, around nine tenths seen once. The sample comprised peripheral blood. The source of these receptors is a woman aged 80 or over with acute or convalescent COVID-19. The CDR3 runs from the conserved cysteine through the conserved F or W.

>TRBJ2-7|TRBV6-2/TRBV6-3
CASSRTSGVSEQYF
>TRBJ1-2|TRBV29-1
CSVRGAEGYTF
>TRBJ1-2|TRBV5-4
CASSAYTGGYGYTF
>TRBJ2-1|TRBV15
CATSRVPPERGEPSYNEQFF
>TRBJ1-4|TRBV3-1/TRBV3-2
CASSGGGVSEKLFF
>TRBJ2-7|TRBV28
CASSLSPLAAPYEQYF
>TRBJ2-3|TRBV19
CASSQGTSGGVKQYF
>TRBJ2-5|TRBV9
CASSVSYVGAPLETQYF
>TRBJ1-2|TRBV5-4
CASSTGFPGRGYTF
>TRBJ1-2|TRBV29-1
CSVDEQGSKNGYTF
>TRBJ1-5|TRBV2
CASTPDRGANQPQHF
>TRBJ1-5|TRBV6-5
CASRLTTGSNQPQHF
>TRBJ1-5|TRBV28
CASSLSGGLAQPQHF
>TRBJ2-3|TRBV28
CASSFFGSGRASTDTQYF
>TRBJ1-5|TRBV6-2/TRBV6-3
CASSYHRATNQPQHF
>TRBJ1-5|TRBV19
CASSILTVSNQPQHF
>TRBJ1-2|TRBV9
CASSVGTAPIYGYTF
>TRBJ2-3|TRBV27
CASSQREGGYAQYF
>TRBJ1-5|TRBV6-5
CASSSPGGSNQPQHF
>TRBJ2-1|TRBV7-9
CASSLASGNEQFF
>TRBJ1-5|TRBV24-1
CATRRPPQGSVYQPQHF
>TRBJ2-7|TRBV3-1/TRBV3-2
CASSQLGGHEQYF
>TRBJ1-1|TRBV6-5
CASSYSDRMAEAFF
>TRBJ1-6|TRBV6-4
CASSEFRGNSPLHF
>TRBJ1-6|TRBV5-4
CASSLSGNNSPLHF
>TRBJ1-1|TRBV13
CASSRQDFLNTEAFF
>TRBJ2-5|TRBV5-1
CASSSQTGSKYTQYF
>TRBJ2-1|TRBV19
CASSKVARGFPIEQFF
>TRBJ1-2|TRBV29-1
CSVEAGVPYGYTF
>TRBJ1-5|TRBV6-5
CASRQAFRQPQHF
>TRBJ2-5|TRBV19
CASRAGQGEWGTQYF
>TRBJ2-1|TRBV2
CASSLGVEQFF